The clone carrying this T cell receptor beta chain was seen a handful of times. What it binds is not known. Germline V lookup: CDR1 DFQATT, CDR2 SNEGSKA (reference sequence). V lost 3 bases, J lost 3 bases, and 10 bases stayed unmatched. The CDR3 contains 16 residues. The method was immunoSEQ multiplex PCR; TCRdb's version includes in-frame clones alone and lacks a portion of them. The sample has 150,000 or so clones, about 91% seen once; the top ten hold more than 1.3%. This record comes from a study of T cell responses to AZD1222 COVID-19 vaccine. Study observations and caveats: Unmutated variant regions are reportedly the target of nearly half of TCRs that are spike-specific. The span of vaccine-associated CD4 TCRs extended across spike, with dominance at 160-218 and 743-854. Researchers took repertoire samples only after the peak T cell response had come. Donors were chiefly white British, with a greater number of females, and clonal diversity was perhaps underestimated.

The receptor was derived from an adult in good health. The rearrangement joins TRBV20-1 to TRBJ2-3; 9 nucleotides agree with TRBD2. Specimen: peripheral blood, collected on day 0 of AZD1222 vaccination. Written as DNA, the CDR3 is TGCAGTGCTAGTTTTTTAGCGGGAGCGGCGACAGATACGCAGTATTTT. This sequence encodes CSASFLAGAATDTQYF.